This T cell receptor beta chain is drawn from a study of T cell repertoires in aging, cancer and after chemotherapy. Findings and limits, study-wide: Compared with age-matched healthy donors, untreated hematological or solid cancer patients showed higher blood TCR clonality.

The template was genomic DNA from peripheral blood, not RNA. Only a few counts were recorded for this clonotype. What it recognizes is unknown. Rearranged V-D-J TRB sequences were amplified with a mixed TRB-A/B primer pool. TCRdb re-analysed the multiplex PCR reads in MiXCR, keeping a single row per CDR3 protein. The data show more than 5,000 distinct CDR3 sequences, roughly 35% seen once. V was clipped by 3 bases and J by 6 bases, with 9 bases between them. The CDR3 length is 13 residues. Sample: blood. This sequence originates from a human donor with a blood cancer. The gene calls are TRBV12-3 or TRBV12-4 and TRBJ1-5; no reliable D call. CDR3 amino acids: CASSFNRAQPQHF. The CDR3 coding sequence is TGTGCCAGCAGTTTCAATCGGGCTCAGCCCCAGCATTTT.